This T cell receptor beta chain was captured by sequencing in a study of regulatory T cells in long-lasting Graves disease (dated by TCRdb to the early 2020s). About the investigation overall: Newly diagnosed Graves' disease patients had taken antithyroid drugs for less than 3 months. A total of some 35 samples underwent TCR sequencing, from about 13 patients with persistent Graves' disease and 20 patients with newly diagnosed Graves' disease. Peripheral blood TCR sequencing and RNA sequencing compared persistent Graves' disease patients with newly diagnosed Graves' disease patients. The study was registered as a clinical trial and conducted in China.

Study-wide conclusions, independent of this receptor: Compared with newly diagnosed patients, persistent Graves' disease patients had lower TCR Shannon entropy and fewer highly expanded clones, which suggests clonal expansion. The small sample size was acknowledged by the authors as a limitation that may reduce accuracy. Persistent disease showed preferential use of TRBV28, TRBJ1-2 and TRBJ2-5, whereas newly diagnosed disease favored TRBV20-1 and TRBJ2-1. Only peripheral blood was studied, because thyroid tissue, the primary lesion, was inaccessible. A larger number of public clonotypes was shared among persistent patients (around 3,000) than among newly diagnosed patients (around 970). Sequencing and analysis were limited to the TCR beta chain.

From the cysteine up to the phenylalanine, the CDR3 has a length of 15 residues. The entry retains the CDR3 DNA only, 45 bases that are in frame from base 1. The germline V gene (reference sequence) supplies CDR1 LGHDT and CDR2 YNNKEL. Sample time point, as interpreted from the label and publication: newly diagnosed GD, antithyroid drugs for less than 3 months. For both TCR sequencing and RNA sequencing, RNA was extracted from PBMCs using TRIzol. The diagnosis of Graves' disease was made according to American Thyroid Association guidelines. Recruitment of patients was carried out at an endocrinology department in Xi'an, China. Each patient gave about 9.1 milliliters of peripheral blood, collected in an EDTA anticoagulant tube. PBMCs were isolated by Ficoll Paque Plus density gradient separation without further T cell sorting. An Agilent 2100 Bioanalyzer and agarose gel were used to assess RNA quality, and a NanoDrop 2000 was used to measure RNA concentration.

The library was built by means of multiplex PCR. TCRdb shows the sequencer as Illumina HiSeq 4000. iRepertoire HTBI primers and Arm-PCR amplification of CDR3 regions were used to construct TCR beta libraries. Before sequencing, the PCR products underwent gel purification. The paper's processing steps were these. Across samples, around 62 TRBV and around 15 TRBJ segments were identified and used for gene usage analysis of CDR3 amino acid clonotypes. Filtered high-quality paired reads were merged into contigs using COPE and FqMerger. BLAST was used to align contigs to IMGT TRBV, TRBD and TRBJ reference genes, and CDR3 was defined according to IMGT. Any clonotype with a frequency above 0.1% was counted as a highly expanded clone. Shannon entropy served as the measure of repertoire diversity, while the Gini coefficient captured V-J evenness. A clonotype found in more than one individual was treated as public. Through fastp at Q25 and MiXCR, TCRdb rebuilt clones from the public reads, retaining in-frame beta chains. One record per CDR3 amino acid sequence lists the most common genes and DNA. The V and J calls were determined by TCRdb, not by the authors. The sample yields approximately 480,000 distinct CDR3 sequences; about 17% were counted once. Roughly an eighth of the sample is in the top ten clones.

As to this clonotype: The antigen it recognizes is unknown. A read error may produce the germline difference seen at one junction end.

These data also formed part of another study, on T cells in Graves' hyperthyroidism and ophthalmopathy. The second paper states: Graves' hyperthyroidism was defined as stable when no progression to ophthalmopathy occurred over 18 months of follow-up. Hyperthyroidism patients were newly diagnosed, with disease duration under 2 months, and aged 18 to 65 years. Exclusion was applied to patients with uncontrolled infections, other autoimmune diseases, pregnancy or lactation. Clinical symptoms, serum thyroxine and TRAb, thyroid ultrasound, and orbital computed tomography formed the basis for the diagnoses. A first-round RT-PCR of the TCR CDR3 used the HTBI primer set with the Qiagen OneStep RT-PCR kit. Most expanded thyroid clonotypes (frequency above 0.001) were also detected in blood, suggesting blood repertoires may reflect thyroid immune responses. Ophthalmopathy was separated from stable hyperthyroidism by a 13 V-J signature model, with approximately 85% sensitivity and just over 81% specificity obtained in cross-validation and 80%/75% obtained in testing. In validation, progression to ophthalmopathy was predicted by the model with 70% to 71% sensitivity and 72.22% specificity, a median of about 6 months before onset. A discovery cohort of about 95 patients, roughly 45 with Graves' ophthalmopathy and approximately 57 with stable Graves' hyperthyroidism, was used to find distinguishing TCR V-J signatures. Prospective prediction of ophthalmopathy was tested in an independent validation cohort consisting of some 20 hyperthyroidism patients and approximately 16 patients who later progressed to ophthalmopathy. The 95 to 100 discovery patients were randomly divided into training and test sets at a 7:3 ratio. The study also compared thyroid tissue and blood T-cell repertoires from about six Graves' hyperthyroidism patients. Once sampling was done, hyperthyroidism patients were given methimazole at a starting dose of 30 mg daily, whereas ophthalmopathy patients were given high-dose intravenous methylprednisolone. The libraries were constructed in a second round of multiplex PCR and then size-selected and purified. Libraries were sequenced paired-end with 100 bp reads on an Illumina HiSeq2000. SOAPnuke was used to process the raw data, throwing out any read that contained adapters or uncalled bases, had a mean Phred below 15, or lacked an exact constant-primer or identifier match. High-quality paired reads were merged with COPE v1.2.5, and unique nucleotide sequences were defined as clonotypes. MiTCR v1.1 was used to align the clonotypes against IMGT TRBV, TRBD and TRBJ reference segments. Only V-J combinations with frequency above 0.0001, covering approximately 99% of repertoires, were analysed. The TCS score was defined as F50 (clonal expansion) divided by E x V (chaos), with BLOSUM62-based TCRdist calculated between CDR3 peptides within each V-J. Welch's t-statistics and random forest reduced fewer than 600 V-J features to some 14, which were used in a naive Bayes classifier (R e1071). No statistical method was used to set the sample size in advance, and investigators knew the group allocation. TCR Vbeta CDR3 sequencing of approximately 140 peripheral blood samples (approximately 44 ophthalmopathy, 75 to 80 hyperthyroidism and approximately 17 progressor patients) is reported in the paper.

The source material was peripheral blood mononuclear cells (PBMCs), sampled at new diagnosis, from a patient treated with antithyroid drugs. The sequence links TRBV3-1 to TRBJ2-5, with TRBD2 matching 7 junction bases. This TCR was sampled from a man between 35 and 55 years old with Graves disease. Donor details come from another sample of the same person, matched by shared clones. The CDR3 in this case is CASSQDIGRQEAQYF. The DNA is TGTGCCAGCAGCCAAGATATCGGGAGGCAAGAGGCCCAGTACTTC.